This note documents a single TCR beta chain sequence. This sample stems from a study of T cells in localized non-small cell lung cancer. Germline-derived CDR1 and CDR2 are SGHDT and YYEEEE. The CDR3 contains 14 residues. The germline V and J ends were trimmed by 0 bases and 6 bases, with 12 bases remaining between them. This table comes from immunoSEQ multiplex PCR, and its TCRdb copy is limited to in-frame clones, with some not included. The sample consists of 55,000 to 65,000 clones, around nine tenths of them appearing once. The TCR comes from a man aged 40 to 69 with stage I squamous cell lung carcinoma. The chain carries TRBV5-6 and TRBJ1-2; D remains ambiguous. Specimen: peripheral blood, collected before any cancer treatment. This CDR3 is CASSLDRFAHGYTF. CDR3 nucleotide sequence: TGTGCCAGCAGCTTGGACCGGTTTGCCCATGGCTACACCTTC.